This is a list of T cell receptor beta chains from one sample in a study of blood T cell repertoires in COVID-19. This table comes from immunoSEQ multiplex PCR, and its TCRdb copy is limited to in-frame clones, with some not included. The table has 43,000 or so clones, about four fifths seen once. The specimen was peripheral blood. These receptors originate from a woman in her sixties with acute or convalescent COVID-19. CDR3s include the opening cysteine and the closing phenylalanine or tryptophan.

V: TRBV6-5; J: TRBJ1-4; CDR3: CASSPRTGKLFF
V: TRBV7-2; J: TRBJ2-3; CDR3: CASSGGSGGGTDTQYF
V: TRBV19; J: TRBJ1-4; CDR3: CASSIPEDEKLFF
V: TRBV5-1; J: TRBJ2-1; CDR3: CASSLASDRDEQFF
V: TRBV2; J: TRBJ2-3; CDR3: CASCRGPLACADTQYF
V: TRBV10-3; J: TRBJ1-5; CDR3: CAISDRGQGGILSNQPQHF
V: TRBV5-6; J: TRBJ1-4; CDR3: CASSPGVRASEKLFF
V: TRBV5-1; J: TRBJ1-1; CDR3: CASTNTGNTEAFF
V: TRBV30; J: TRBJ2-7; CDR3: CAWSPLGTGNEQYF
V: TRBV6-2/TRBV6-3; J: TRBJ1-6; CDR3: CASSKPQGYSNSPLHF
V: TRBV24-1; J: TRBJ1-2; CDR3: CATSDTTGTDGYTF
V: TRBV24-1; J: TRBJ2-7; CDR3: CATSALGSHEQYF
V: TRBV2; J: TRBJ2-2; CDR3: CASSGVFTGELFF
V: TRBV6-2/TRBV6-3; J: TRBJ2-1; CDR3: CASSISGTGDFNEQFF
V: TRBV28; J: TRBJ1-6; CDR3: CASRPSGSNSPLHF
V: TRBV5-1; J: TRBJ2-5; CDR3: CASSPGGRGETQYF
V: TRBV2; J: TRBJ1-2; CDR3: CASSGGNGYTF
V: TRBV5-1; J: TRBJ2-7; CDR3: CASTLWGDNEQYF
V: TRBV27; J: TRBJ1-5; CDR3: CASSLLRDKRQPQHF
V: TRBV12-3/TRBV12-4; J: TRBJ1-1; CDR3: CASSLVQGAEAFF
V: TRBV18; J: TRBJ2-4; CDR3: CASSGQGREWTKNIQYF
V: TRBV29-1; J: TRBJ1-1; CDR3: CSVAGGRGSNTEAFF
V: TRBV6-4; J: TRBJ2-2; CDR3: CASKRQGNTGELFF
V: TRBV6-1; J: TRBJ1-5; CDR3: CASSAAGVGFNQPQHF